This TCR beta chain stems from a study of blood T cell repertoires in COVID-19 (dated by TCRdb to about 2020). For context, the study as a whole: Collaborator samples came from the United States, Italy and Spain and covered acute and convalescent phases of COVID-19. The material from the prospective study consisted of cDNA or gDNA derived from T cells, B-cell-depleted T cells, or PBMCs. The dataset comprised deeply sampled blood TCRbeta repertoires from subjects exposed to, actively infected with, or recovered from COVID-19. A freely available public database, intended as a resource for researchers studying the immune response to SARS-CoV-2, is where the repertoires were released. The samples were drawn from two sources: the first 160 participants of the ongoing ImmuneRACE study, and 1,000 to 1,500 subjects contributed by 6 global collaborators. Sample metadata almost always included a de-identified subject ID, COVID-19 status, age in years and sex. Where available, HLA class I and class II types were obtained from metadata supplied by the sample provider rather than from assay-based typing. The paper as a whole reports these results and caveats: The quantity of clinical and demographic metadata differed by source and by participant and was supplied without curation.

The immunoSEQ Assay, a bias-controlled multiplex PCR, was used to amplify TCRbeta CDR3 regions from genomic DNA. The study's own analysis went as follows. The number of nucleated cells in each sample was estimated from the amplification of reference gene primers within the assay. Sequence reads were collapsed and filtered to measure the absolute abundance of every unique TCRbeta CDR3 rearrangement. For each sample, productive Simpson clonality was calculated as the square root of Simpson's diversity index over productive rearrangements. Held by TCRdb, this immuneACCESS table contains in-frame sequences only and omits some clones. Under half of the omission traces to an unresolved V gene where checked; the cause of the rest is unknown. V, J and clone size were drawn from that table, and D and trimming were deduced from the DNA. Across this sample there are more than 250,000 clones, with roughly 85% seen only once. The ten most abundant clones make up around 2.2% of the sample.

Participants in the prospective study were enrolled through a virtual design, were aged roughly 18 to 100 years, and lived in some 24 United States geographic areas. Cohort assignment in the prospective study relied on participant-reported clinical history from a screening survey and a study questionnaire. Recovered participants in ImmuneRACE Cohort 3 were defined as having two consecutive negative NP/OP PCR tests, clearance from a healthcare professional, or resolution of symptoms. Mobile phlebotomists in the prospective study collected whole blood, serum and a nasopharyngeal or oropharyngeal swab from every participant. Additional blood draws and questionnaires over an approximately two-month period could optionally be provided by prospective study participants. Before DNA extraction, prospective study blood samples were shipped either frozen or at room temperature. The cysteine opens and the phenylalanine closes a CDR3 of 13 amino acids. Here the CDR3 DNA is all that survives: 39 bases in frame from base 1. V sheds 5 bases and J sheds 5 bases, leaving 12 bases between their ends. Looking up the germline V gene yields CDR1 MNHNS and CDR2 SASEGT.

About this clone itself: This receptor's antigen is unknown. No base quality values were provided; no much bigger clone lies one nucleotide off.

The source is a man between 25 and 39 years old who had recovered from COVID-19. The sequencing sample was made of PBMCs or T cells enriched from blood (not recorded which). The chain is assembled from TRBV6-1 and TRBJ1-1; the D segment cannot be called with confidence. CDR3 protein: CASSKVSGTEAFF. Here is the DNA: TGTGCCAGCAGTAAAGTCTCGGGGACTGAAGCTTTCTTT.